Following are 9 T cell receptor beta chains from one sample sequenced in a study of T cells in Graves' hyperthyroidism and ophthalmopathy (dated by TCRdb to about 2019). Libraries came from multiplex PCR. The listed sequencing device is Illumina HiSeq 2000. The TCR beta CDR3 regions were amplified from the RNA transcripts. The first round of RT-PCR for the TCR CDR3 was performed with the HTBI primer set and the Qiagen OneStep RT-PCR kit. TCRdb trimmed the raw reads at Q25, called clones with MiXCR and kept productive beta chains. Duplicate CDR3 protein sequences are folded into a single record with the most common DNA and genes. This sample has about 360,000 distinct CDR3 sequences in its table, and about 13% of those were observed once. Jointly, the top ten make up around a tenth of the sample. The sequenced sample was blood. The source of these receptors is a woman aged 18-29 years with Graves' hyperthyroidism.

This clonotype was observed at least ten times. CDR3 loop: CASSPQGFSEAPQHF. The CDR3 DNA follows: TGTGCCAGCAGCCCCCAGGGGTTTTCCGAAGCGCCCCAGCATTTT. The V and J genes are TRBV6-2 or TRBV6-3 and TRBJ1-5, with D possibly matching TRBD1 (6 bases). CDR3 length: 15 amino acids. V lost 6 bases to trimming and J lost 9 bases, with 21 bases between them. Germline assignment: CDR1 MNHEY and CDR2 SVGEGT.

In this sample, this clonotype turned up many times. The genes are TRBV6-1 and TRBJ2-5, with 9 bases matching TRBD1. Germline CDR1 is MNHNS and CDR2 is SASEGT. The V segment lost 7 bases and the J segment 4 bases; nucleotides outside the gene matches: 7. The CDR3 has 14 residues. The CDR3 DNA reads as TGTGCCAGCACAGGACAGGGGTGGATAGAGACCCAGTACTTC. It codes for CASTGQGWIETQYF.

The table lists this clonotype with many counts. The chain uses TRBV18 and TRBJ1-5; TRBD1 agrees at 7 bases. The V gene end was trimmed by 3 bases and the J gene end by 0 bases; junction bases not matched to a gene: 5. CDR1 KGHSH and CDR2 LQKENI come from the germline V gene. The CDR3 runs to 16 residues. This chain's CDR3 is CASSPFTGVSNQPQHF. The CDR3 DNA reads TGTGCCAGCTCACCCTTCACAGGGGTTAGCAATCAGCCCCAGCATTTT.

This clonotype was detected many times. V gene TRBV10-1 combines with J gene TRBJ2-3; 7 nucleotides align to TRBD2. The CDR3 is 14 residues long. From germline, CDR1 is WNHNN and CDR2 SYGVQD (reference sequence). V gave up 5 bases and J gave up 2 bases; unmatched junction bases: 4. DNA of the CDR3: TGCGCCAGCAGTAGCGCGGGGGTCACAGATACGCAGTATTTT. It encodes CASSSAGVTDTQYF.

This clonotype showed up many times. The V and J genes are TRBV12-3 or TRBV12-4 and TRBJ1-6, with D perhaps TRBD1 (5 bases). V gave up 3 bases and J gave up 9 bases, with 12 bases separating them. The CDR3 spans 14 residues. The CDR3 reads CASSLTESGSPLHF. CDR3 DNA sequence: TGTGCCAGCAGTTTGACAGAATCGGGTTCACCCCTCCACTTT.

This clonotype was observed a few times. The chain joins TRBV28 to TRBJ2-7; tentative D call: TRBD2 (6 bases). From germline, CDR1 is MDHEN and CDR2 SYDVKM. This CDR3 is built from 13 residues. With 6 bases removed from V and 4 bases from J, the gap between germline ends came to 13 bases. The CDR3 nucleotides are TGTGCCAGCAGGCCGGGACTCTTTTACGAGCAGTACTTC. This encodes CASRPGLFYEQYF.

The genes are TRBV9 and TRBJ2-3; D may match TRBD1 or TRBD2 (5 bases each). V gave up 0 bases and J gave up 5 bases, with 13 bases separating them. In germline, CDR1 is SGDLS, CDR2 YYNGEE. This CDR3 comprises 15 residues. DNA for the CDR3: TGTGCCAGCAGCGTAGCTGGTGGGACCAGAGATACGCAGTATTTT. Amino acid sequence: CASSVAGGTRDTQYF.

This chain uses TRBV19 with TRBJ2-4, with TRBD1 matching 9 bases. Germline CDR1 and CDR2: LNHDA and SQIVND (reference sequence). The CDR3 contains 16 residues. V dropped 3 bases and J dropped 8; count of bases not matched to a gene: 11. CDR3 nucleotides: TGTGCCAGTAGTATCTCCGGGACAGGGTCTATGGACATTCAGTACTTC. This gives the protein CASSISGTGSMDIQYF. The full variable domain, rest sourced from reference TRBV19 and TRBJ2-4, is DGGITQSPKYLFRKEGQNVTLSCEQNLNHDAMYWYRQDPGQGLRLIYYSQIVNDFQKGDIAEGYSVSREKKESFPLTVTSAQKNPTAFYLCASSISGTGSMDIQYFGAGTRLSVL.

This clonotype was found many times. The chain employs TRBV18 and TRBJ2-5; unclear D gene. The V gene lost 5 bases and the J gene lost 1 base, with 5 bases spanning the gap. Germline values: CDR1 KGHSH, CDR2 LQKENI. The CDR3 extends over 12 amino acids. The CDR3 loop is CASSAFQETQYF. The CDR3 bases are TGTGCCAGCTCAGCGTTCCAAGAGACCCAGTACTTC.